These 23 T cell receptor beta chains were sequenced from one sample in a study of T cell responses to AZD1222 COVID-19 vaccine. Clones were read by immunoSEQ multiplex PCR, and TCRdb kept only the in-frame ones, dropping some. The sample records about 110,000 clones, 70% to 90% being singletons. The material was peripheral blood, obtained 28 days after the second AZD1222 dose. The receptors originated from an adult who received the AZD1222 COVID-19 vaccine.

The gene calls are TRBV6-1 and TRBJ1-2, with 9 bases lining up with TRBD1. This CDR3 spans 14 amino acids. Losses at the gene ends were 6 bases for V and 9 bases for J; bases not matched to a gene: 11. The germline gives CDR1 MNHNS, CDR2 SASEGT. The CDR3 sequence is CASSPRGQGNSYTF. The CDR3 nucleotides read TGTGCCAGCAGCCCACGCGGACAGGGGAATAGCTACACCTTC.

The chain uses TRBV18 and TRBJ2-5, with TRBD1 matching over 8 bases. The CDR3 covers 14 residues. From germline, CDR1 is KGHSH and CDR2 LQKENI. J lost 5 bases, V lost 0 bases, and 2 bases had no gene match. The chain's CDR3 is CASSPPDREETQYF. CDR3 nucleotide sequence: TGTGCCAGCTCACCACCGGACAGGGAGGAGACCCAGTACTTC.

The rearrangement uses TRBV4-2 and TRBJ2-3, with 8 bases matching TRBD1. V lost 4 bases, J lost 0 bases, and 6 bases stayed unmatched. The V gene's germline CDR1 is LGHNA and CDR2 YNFKEQ. The CDR3 is 16 residues long. The CDR3 DNA sequence: TGTGCCAGCAGCCCCCAGGGGGCGCCCAGCACAGATACGCAGTATTTT. Amino acids: CASSPQGAPSTDTQYF.

The chain carries TRBV6-1 and TRBJ1-2; D might be TRBD1 (6 bases). The CDR3 extends over 18 amino acids. Germline assignment: CDR1 MNHNS and CDR2 SASEGT. Trimming pared 4 bases from V and 0 bases from J, leaving 21 bases between. The CDR3 sequence is CASSGVPGGALANYGYTF. The CDR3 region has the DNA TGTGCCAGCAGTGGGGTACCGGGGGGCGCCTTAGCTAACTATGGCTACACCTTC.

The rearrangement links TRBV6-2 or TRBV6-3 to TRBJ2-7, with D tentatively TRBD2 (5 bases). Germline CDR1 is MNHEY and CDR2 is SVGEGT. The CDR3 is made up of 13 amino acids. V lost 1 base and J lost 7, with 11 bases in between. CDR3 protein: CASSYLRELEQYF. CDR3 nucleotide sequence: TGTGCCAGCAGTTACTTGAGGGAGTTGGAGCAGTACTTC.

This clone occurred a few times. This chain joins TRBV27 and TRBJ1-1; 10 positions match TRBD1. The V gene end was trimmed by 7 bases and the J gene end by 7 bases; junction bases not matched to a gene: 15. CDR1 and CDR2 (germline): MNHEY, SMNVEV (reference sequence). This CDR3 has 16 residues. CDR3: CASTRRQGATPGEAFF. The CDR3 DNA sequence: TGTGCCAGCACCCGGCGACAGGGGGCAACCCCCGGTGAAGCTTTCTTT.

CDR3 sequence (DNA): TGTGCCAGTAGTACCTCCGGGACTACGGGTCTGTTCTTC. Protein product: CASSTSGTTGLFF. The rearrangement uses TRBV19 and TRBJ2-1; TRBD2 matches at 7 bases. With 4 bases clipped from V and 15 bases from J, the junction kept 12 bases outside the gene matches. This CDR3 spans 13 amino acids. The V gene's germline CDR1 is LNHDA and CDR2 SQIVND (reference sequence). The variable domain in full, completed from reference TRBV19 and TRBJ2-1, reads DGGITQSPKYLFRKEGQNVTLSCEQNLNHDAMYWYRQDPGQGLRLIYYSQIVNDFQKGDIAEGYSVSREKKESFPLTVTSAQKNPTAFYLCASSTSGTTGLFFGPGTRLTVL.

The chain uses TRBV30 and TRBJ2-7, with 8 bases matching TRBD2. This CDR3 is built from 14 residues. The germline V gene has CDR1 GTSNPN and CDR2 SVGIG (reference sequence). Trimming removed 4 bases from V and 2 bases from J; junction bases left unmatched: 7. In DNA form, the CDR3 reads TGTGCCTGGAATCCCAGCGGGGGCCCCTACGAGCAGTACTTC. Amino acids: CAWNPSGGPYEQYF.

V and J are TRBV10-3 and TRBJ1-5, with 7 nucleotides matching TRBD1. V was clipped by 2 bases and J by 4 bases; unmatched bases: 2. Germline V gene sequence: CDR1 ENHRY, CDR2 SYGVKD. CDR3 length equals 14 residues. Here the CDR3 DNA reads TGTGCCATCAGTGAGGCAGGGGGGAATCAGCCCCAGCATTTT. Translating it yields CAISEAGGNQPQHF.

The CDR3 sequence is CASSVAGSPYEQYF. In nucleotides, the CDR3 is TGTGCCAGCAGTGTAGCGGGGAGCCCCTACGAGCAGTACTTC. The gene calls are TRBV6-1 and TRBJ2-7; TRBD2 matches at 8 bases. V dropped 4 bases and J dropped 2; count of bases not matched to a gene: 4. CDR1 MNHNS and CDR2 SASEGT come from the germline V gene. The CDR3 totals 14 residues.

This clone was seen a single time. The rearrangement uses TRBV12-3 or TRBV12-4 and TRBJ1-1; D not certain. This CDR3 has 13 residues. V lost 2 bases to trimming and J lost 2 bases, with 6 bases between them. The CDR3 DNA follows: TGTGCCAGCAGTTTAACGTCAAACACTGAAGCTTTCTTT. It specifies CASSLTSNTEAFF.

Note on this clone: The same CDR3 also results from other DNA sequences found in this sample. This chain connects TRBV30 to TRBJ1-5, with D unclear. The CDR3 length is 14 residues. Germline CDR1 GTSNPN, CDR2 SVGIG (reference sequence). V dropped 5 bases and J dropped 7 bases, with 18 bases sitting between them. The CDR3 here is CAWSQGAGGQPQHF. In DNA form, the CDR3 reads TGTGCCTGGTCCCAAGGCGCAGGTGGACAGCCCCAGCATTTT.

V and J are TRBV7-2 and TRBJ2-4, with TRBD2 identical over 14 bases. The V gene end was trimmed by 6 bases and the J gene end by 8 bases; junction bases not matched to a gene: 6. The CDR3 consists of 15 residues. The germline V gene has CDR1 SGHTA and CDR2 FQGNSA. The CDR3 nucleotides read TGTGCCAGCAGTATAGGGACTAGCGGGGGTTACATTCAGTACTTC. It specifies CASSIGTSGGYIQYF. Looking up the rest from reference TRBV7-2 and TRBJ2-4 gives the full variable domain: GAGVSQSPSNKVTEKGKDVELRCDPISGHTALYWYRQSLGQGLEFLIYFQGNSAPDKSGLPSDRFSAERTGGSVSTLTIQRTQQEDSAVYLCASSIGTSGGYIQYFGAGTRLSVL.

The chain uses TRBV5-1 and TRBJ1-6, with D maybe TRBD1 (5 bases). V was trimmed by 4 bases and J by 0 bases, leaving 11 bases between them. In germline, CDR1 is SGHRS, CDR2 YFSETQ. The CDR3 loop spans 16 amino acids. The CDR3: CASSPGDSSYNSPLHF. The CDR3, as DNA: TGCGCCAGCAGCCCCGGAGACAGCTCCTATAATTCACCCCTCCACTTT.

This clone has only one observation. The rearrangement joins TRBV4-1 to TRBJ1-1; a weak D match, TRBD1 (5 bases). This CDR3 is 14 amino acids long. V lost 4 bases to trimming and J lost 1 base, with 10 bases between them. CDR1 MGHRA and CDR2 YSYEKL come from the germline V gene. The CDR3 here is CASSRPGGNTEAFF. The CDR3 DNA reads as TGCGCCAGCAGCCGCCCTGGGGGGAACACTGAAGCTTTCTTT.

The rearrangement uses TRBV11-3 and TRBJ2-1; a possible D gene is TRBD1 (6 bases). Trimming removed 5 bases at V and 7 bases at J, with 18 bases between. Germline V gives CDR1 SGHNT, CDR2 YENEEA. This CDR3 has 15 amino acids. The CDR3 loop reads CASSPLTGRTNEQFF. CDR3 in DNA: TGTGCCAGCAGCCCCTTGACAGGTCGAACGAATGAGCAGTTCTTC.

The chain couples TRBV7-2 to TRBJ1-6; D call uncertain. The CDR3 length is 16 residues. The germline V gene encodes CDR1 SGHTA and CDR2 FQGNSA. V was clipped by 1 base and J by 0 bases, with 7 bases between them. Written as DNA, the CDR3 is TGTGCCAGCAGCTTAGAATGGGGCTCCTATAATTCACCCCTCCACTTT. Its protein is CASSLEWGSYNSPLHF.

J is TRBJ2-5 and V is TRBV7-9; D gene unclear. V was trimmed by 4 bases and J by 5 bases, leaving 20 bases between them. Germline lookup yields CDR1 SEHNR and CDR2 FQNEAQ (reference sequence). This CDR3 is 16 amino acids long. CDR3 in DNA: TGTGCCAGCAGCTCCCAAAATGTCAAAAGCGCGGAGACCCAGTACTTC. Protein product: CASSSQNVKSAETQYF. The whole variable domain, remainder taken from reference TRBV7-9 and TRBJ2-5, is DTGVSQNPRHKITKRGQNVTFRCDPISEHNRLYWYRQTLGQGPEFLTYFQNEAQLEKSRLLSDRFSAERPKGSFSTLEIQRTEQGDSAMYLCASSSQNVKSAETQYFGPGTRLLVL.

CDR3 DNA: TGCGCCAGCAGCTTGGATCCTAACAGGGGTGGAAACACCATATATTTT. Its translation is CASSLDPNRGGNTIYF. This chain links TRBV5-1 with TRBJ1-3; TRBD1 aligns across 7 bases. Looked up from germline, CDR1 is SGHRS and CDR2 is YFSETQ. Trimming at V came to 0 bases and at J to 3 bases, leaving 6 bases not matched to a gene. This CDR3 has 16 residues.

The chain is built from TRBV29-1 and TRBJ1-1; D is possibly TRBD1 (5 bases). Germline-derived CDR1 and CDR2 are SQVTM and ANQGSEA. Between the trimmed V and J ends, which lost 5 bases and 1 base, there was a span of 8 bases. The CDR3 extends over 12 amino acids. The CDR3, as DNA: TGCAGCGTTCCAGGACAGAACACTGAAGCTTTCTTT. Amino acid sequence: CSVPGQNTEAFF.

V is TRBV19 and J is TRBJ2-1; a weak D match, TRBD1 (6 bases). Germline V gene lookup returns CDR1 LNHDA and CDR2 SQIVND (reference sequence). This CDR3 has 14 residues. V lost 1 base, J lost 12 bases, and 16 bases lay in between. This CDR3 reads CASSIVPDSPGQFF. CDR3 coding DNA: TGTGCCAGTAGTATAGTCCCGGACAGCCCTGGGCAGTTCTTC.

The gene calls are TRBV5-5 and TRBJ2-1; 7 positions match TRBD2. After removal of 4 bases from V and 4 bases from J, the junction contained 11 bases not matched to a gene. Per the germline V gene, CDR1 is SGHKS and CDR2 is YYEKEE (reference sequence). CDR3 size: 16 residues. The CDR3 region has the DNA TGTGCCAGCAGCCCCCTCGGCGGGGGTTTTTACAATGAGCAGTTCTTC. Translating it yields CASSPLGGGFYNEQFF.

This clone was recorded only once. The rearrangement links TRBV24-1 to TRBJ2-3, with a tentative D call TRBD1 (6 bases). The V gene lost 0 bases and the J gene lost 1 base, with 10 bases spanning the gap. CDR1 is KGHDR, CDR2 SFDVKD, per germline. The CDR3 runs to 16 residues. The CDR3 DNA sequence: TGTGCCACCAGTGATTTGCAGGGGCGCGGCACAGATACGCAGTATTTT. This sequence encodes CATSDLQGRGTDTQYF.